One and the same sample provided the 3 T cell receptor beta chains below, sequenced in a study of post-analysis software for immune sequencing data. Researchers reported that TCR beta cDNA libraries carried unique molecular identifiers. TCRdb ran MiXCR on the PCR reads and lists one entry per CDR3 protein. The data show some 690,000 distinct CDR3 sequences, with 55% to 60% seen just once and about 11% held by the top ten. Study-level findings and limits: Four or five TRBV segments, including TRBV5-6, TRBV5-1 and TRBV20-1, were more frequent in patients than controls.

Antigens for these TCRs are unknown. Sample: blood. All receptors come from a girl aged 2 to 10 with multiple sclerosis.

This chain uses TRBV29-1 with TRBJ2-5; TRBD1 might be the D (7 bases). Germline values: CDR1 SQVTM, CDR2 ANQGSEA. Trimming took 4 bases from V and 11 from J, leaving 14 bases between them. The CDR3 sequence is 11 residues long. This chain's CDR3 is CSVARGTEQYF. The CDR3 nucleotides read TGCAGCGTTGCACGGGGGACAGAGCAGTACTTC.

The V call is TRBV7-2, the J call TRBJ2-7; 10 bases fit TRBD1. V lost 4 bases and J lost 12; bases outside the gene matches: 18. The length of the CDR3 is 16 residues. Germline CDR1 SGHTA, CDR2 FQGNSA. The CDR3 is CASSYLPGQGQETRYF. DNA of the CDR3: TGTGCCAGCAGCTACCTACCGGGACAGGGGCAAGAGACCCGGTACTTC.

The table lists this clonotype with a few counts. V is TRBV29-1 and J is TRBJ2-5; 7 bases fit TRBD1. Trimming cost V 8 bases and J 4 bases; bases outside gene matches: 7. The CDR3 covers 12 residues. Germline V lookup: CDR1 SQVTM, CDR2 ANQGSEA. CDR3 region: CSSDRESETQYF. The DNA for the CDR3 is TGCAGCTCAGACAGGGAGTCAGAGACCCAGTACTTC.